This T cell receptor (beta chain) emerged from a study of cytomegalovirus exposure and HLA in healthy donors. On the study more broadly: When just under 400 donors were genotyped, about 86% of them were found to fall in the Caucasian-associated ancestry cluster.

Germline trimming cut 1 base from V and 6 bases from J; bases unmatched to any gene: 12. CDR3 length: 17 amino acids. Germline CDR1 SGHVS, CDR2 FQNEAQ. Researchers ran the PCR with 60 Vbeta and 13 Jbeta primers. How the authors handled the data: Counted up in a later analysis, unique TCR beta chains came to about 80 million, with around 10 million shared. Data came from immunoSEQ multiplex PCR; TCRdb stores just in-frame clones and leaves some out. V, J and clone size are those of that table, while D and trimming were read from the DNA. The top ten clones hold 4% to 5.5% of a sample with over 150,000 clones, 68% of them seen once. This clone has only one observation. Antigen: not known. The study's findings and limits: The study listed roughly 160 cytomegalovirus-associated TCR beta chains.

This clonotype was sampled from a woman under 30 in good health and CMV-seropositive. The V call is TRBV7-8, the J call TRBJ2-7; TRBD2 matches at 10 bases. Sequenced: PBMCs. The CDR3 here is CASSLVASGGLVREQYF. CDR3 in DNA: TGTGCCAGCAGCTTAGTGGCTAGCGGGGGCCTCGTTCGCGAGCAGTACTTC.